Listed below are T cell receptor beta chains from one sample, sequenced in a study of blood T cell repertoires in COVID-19. Produced via immunoSEQ multiplex PCR; TCRdb's table is partial and in-frame only. The repertoire consists of 250,000 to 300,000 clones, with about nine tenths occurring once and the leading ten covering about 16%. The material sequenced was PBMCs or T cells enriched from blood (not recorded which). The receptors here all came from a man between 18 and 35 years old who had recovered from COVID-19. The CDR3 runs from the conserved cysteine through the conserved F or W. A D gene is named only where the DNA matches it firmly. Size is omitted from some rows. Given values are once, few, many or a class for expanded clones.

j_call,v_call,clone_size,d_call,cdr3_nt,cdr3_aa
TRBJ1-5,TRBV6-6,-,TRBD1,TGTGCCAGCAGTTACGGACAGGGGGCAAATCAGCCCCAGCATTTT,CASSYGQGANQPQHF
TRBJ1-3,TRBV13,-,-,TGTGCCAGCAGCTTCTCTGGGGGCGGAAACACCATATATTTT,CASSFSGGGNTIYF
TRBJ1-3,TRBV5-1,-,-,TGCGCCAGCACCTTGCGTCGTGGGGGACTCTCTGGAAACACCATATATTTT,CASTLRRGGLSGNTIYF
TRBJ2-1,TRBV18,-,-,TGTGCCAGCTCACCTGGAGGGGGCCTGAGCTCCTACAATGAGCAGTTCTTC,CASSPGGGLSSYNEQFF
TRBJ1-6,TRBV28,-,-,TGTGCCAGCAGTTTGCGGCAGGGATATTCACCCCTCCACTTT,CASSLRQGYSPLHF
TRBJ2-7,TRBV7-9,once,TRBD2,TGTGCCAGCAGTAAACTAGCGGGTTTAGTCTACGAGCAGTACTTC,CASSKLAGLVYEQYF
TRBJ1-1,TRBV30,-,TRBD1,TGTGCCTGGGTGGGGACAGCTAACACTGAAGCTTTCTTT,CAWVGTANTEAFF
TRBJ2-1,TRBV18,-,TRBD1,TGTGCCAGCTCACCACCGGGACAGGGCCAAAATGAGCAGTTCTTC,CASSPPGQGQNEQFF
TRBJ1-6,TRBV15,-,-,TGTGCCACCAGCTCTACCGGCGGAAGCTCCTATAATTCACCCCTCCACTTT,CATSSTGGSSYNSPLHF
TRBJ1-1,TRBV24-1,few,-,TGTGCCACCAGTGACCCGGCCACGGGGGACACTGAAGCTTTCTTT,CATSDPATGDTEAFF
TRBJ1-5,TRBV19,few,-,TGTGCCAGTAATCCGCGGGGGCAGGGGCATAGCAATCAGCCCCAGCATTTT,CASNPRGQGHSNQPQHF
TRBJ2-1,TRBV5-1,-,TRBD2,TGCGCCAGCAGCACGGGACTAGTCCCGAACAATGAGCAGTTCTTC,CASSTGLVPNNEQFF
TRBJ2-1,TRBV30,-,-,TGTGCCTGGACCAACGGCGGCAGGGGGTTCTTC,CAWTNGGRGFF
TRBJ1-1,TRBV6-1,-,TRBD1,TGTGCCAGCAGTGATGGACAGGCTGAAGCTTTCTTT,CASSDGQAEAFF
TRBJ1-4,TRBV4-1,-,TRBD1,TGCGCCAGCAGCCCGGGGACAGGTTTTGAAAAACTGTTTTTT,CASSPGTGFEKLFF
TRBJ1-2,TRBV5-4,-,TRBD1,TGTGCCAGCAGCCCGGGACAGGGGCCTTCCGGATATGGCTACACCTTC,CASSPGQGPSGYGYTF
TRBJ2-3,TRBV4-2,-,TRBD2,TGTGCCAGCAGCCAAGGAAAGGCTTCCCATAGCGGGAGGGCCCTGGAAGATACGCAGTATTTT,CASSQGKASHSGRALEDTQYF
TRBJ2-1,TRBV7-6,-,-,TGTGCCAGCAGCACAGGGTACAATGAGCAGTTCTTC,CASSTGYNEQFF
TRBJ2-4,TRBV7-9,-,-,TGTGCCAGCAGCTTAGGCGTGAGAACAGCTCGAGCCAAAAACATTCAGTACTTC,CASSLGVRTARAKNIQYF
TRBJ2-7,TRBV7-6,-,TRBD1,TGTGCCAGCAGCTTAGACAGGGGGCTGTACGAGCAGTACTTC,CASSLDRGLYEQYF
TRBJ1-4,TRBV2,few,-,TGTGCCAGCAGCGTCAGTGAAAAACTGTTTTTT,CASSVSEKLFF
TRBJ2-1,TRBV13,-,TRBD2,TGTGCCAGCAGCTTAGGATTTTTAGCGGGAGTCGTGTACAATGAGCAGTTCTTC,CASSLGFLAGVVYNEQFF
TRBJ2-7,TRBV10-3,-,TRBD1,TGTGCCATCAGTGATCGCAACCGGGACAGGGGCTACGAGCAGTACTTC,CAISDRNRDRGYEQYF
TRBJ2-7,TRBV7-2,-,TRBD2,TGTGCCAGCAGCCTGGGACTAGCGGGGGTCTACGAGCAGTACTTC,CASSLGLAGVYEQYF
TRBJ2-3,TRBV27,-,-,TGTGCCAGCAGTTTAAGCGCAAACACAGATACGCAGTATTTT,CASSLSANTDTQYF
TRBJ2-3,TRBV5-6,-,TRBD2,TGTGCCACTGGAATAGCGGGGGGGATAGATACGCAGTATTTT,CATGIAGGIDTQYF
TRBJ2-5,TRBV6-1,-,TRBD2,TGTGCCAGCAGTGAACCGGGACTAGACAAAGAGACCCAGTACTTC,CASSEPGLDKETQYF
TRBJ2-1,TRBV7-9,-,-,TGTGCCAGCCGCCCTAAGGGGGTCTCCTACAATGAGCAGTTCTTC,CASRPKGVSYNEQFF
TRBJ2-1,TRBV18,-,TRBD2,TGTGCCAGCTCGGATAGCGGGACTGAGCAGTTCTTC,CASSDSGTEQFF
TRBJ2-1,TRBV12-5,once,TRBD1,TGTGCTAGTGGCCCCGGACAGGGGATAAATGAGCAGTTCTTC,CASGPGQGINEQFF
TRBJ1-5,TRBV18,-,TRBD1,TGTGCCAGCTCACTACAGGGGAATCAGCCCCAGCATTTT,CASSLQGNQPQHF
TRBJ2-6,TRBV18,once,-,TGTGCCAGCTCACCAGTCCCGTCCGGGGCCAACGTCCTGACTTTC,CASSPVPSGANVLTF
TRBJ1-5,TRBV5-6,few,-,TGTGCCAGCAGTTCGTATGACCTAGCACTCCGCGGTCAGCCCCAGCATTTT,CASSSYDLALRGQPQHF
TRBJ2-7,TRBV7-2,-,TRBD1,TGTGCCAGCAGCCCGAGGACAGGGGGCGCTTTCTACGAGCAGTACTTC,CASSPRTGGAFYEQYF
TRBJ2-2,TRBV5-4,once,TRBD1,TGTGCCAGCAGCTTGGGAGTACAGGGGGGAAGAACCGGGGAGCTGTTTTTT,CASSLGVQGGRTGELFF
TRBJ2-2,TRBV27,few,-,TGTGCCAGCAGTTTCTTCAGCCCAGAGACTTACACCGGGGAGCTGTTTTTT,CASSFFSPETYTGELFF
TRBJ2-7,TRBV28,-,-,TGTGCCAGCAGTTTGGTGGAGCCGGGCGAGCAGTACTTC,CASSLVEPGEQYF
TRBJ2-1,TRBV14,few,-,TGTGCCAGCAGCCAACTTAATGAGCAGTTCTTC,CASSQLNEQFF
TRBJ1-4,TRBV5-1,-,TRBD1,TGCGCCAGCAGCCTGGGATTTGACAGGGACGTTGAAAAACTGTTTTTT,CASSLGFDRDVEKLFF
TRBJ2-3,TRBV5-4,-,TRBD2,TGTGCCAGCAATCTAGCGGGGACCACAGATACGCAGTATTTT,CASNLAGTTDTQYF
TRBJ1-2,TRBV24-1,-,-,TGTGCCACCAGTGACTCGTATGGCTACACCTTC,CATSDSYGYTF
TRBJ1-5,TRBV3-1/TRBV3-2,-,-,TGTGCCAGCAGCCACGGTCTAAGGCAGGTTTCGAATCAGCCCCAGCATTTT,CASSHGLRQVSNQPQHF
TRBJ2-2,TRBV3-1/TRBV3-2,-,TRBD1,TGTGCCAGCAGCCAAGATCCTTGGACAGGGGGCTTCGGGGAGCTGTTTTTT,CASSQDPWTGGFGELFF
TRBJ1-1,TRBV11-2,-,-,TGTGCCAGCAGCAAAATTCCAGGACTTACGAACACTGAAGCTTTCTTT,CASSKIPGLTNTEAFF
TRBJ1-1,TRBV3-1/TRBV3-2,-,-,TGTGCCAGCAGCCAAGTAGGGGCGAACACTGAAGCTTTCTTT,CASSQVGANTEAFF
TRBJ2-3,TRBV5-1,-,TRBD1,TGCGCCAGCAGCTTGGGGACAGGGTCAGATACGCAGTATTTT,CASSLGTGSDTQYF
TRBJ2-5,TRBV7-9,-,TRBD2,TGTGCCAGCAGCCTAGGACTAGCGGTTATCCTGGAAGAGACCCAGTACTTC,CASSLGLAVILEETQYF
TRBJ2-2,TRBV5-5,-,-,TGTGCCAGCAGCTGGCTAGCCGATAACACCGGGGAGCTGTTTTTT,CASSWLADNTGELFF
TRBJ1-5,TRBV5-6,-,-,TGTGCCAGCAGCTTGAGGACACCTGGAAATCAGCCCCAGCATTTT,CASSLRTPGNQPQHF
TRBJ1-6,TRBV9,-,-,TGTGCCAGCAGCGGGGCGAACTCCGATTCACCCCTCCACTTT,CASSGANSDSPLHF
TRBJ2-7,TRBV30,-,TRBD2,TGTGCCTGGAGCGCTTCGGGACTAGCCCGATACGAGCAGTACTTC,CAWSASGLARYEQYF
TRBJ1-5,TRBV30,-,TRBD1,TGTGCCTTCGGACAGGGTTATCAGCCCCAGCATTTT,CAFGQGYQPQHF
TRBJ2-2,TRBV18,-,-,TGTGCCAGCTCACCTGTGGGGGCTGGACGAAACACCGGGGAGCTGTTTTTT,CASSPVGAGRNTGELFF
TRBJ1-6,TRBV7-9,-,-,TGTGCCAGCACCAAACGGGGGTCACCCCTCCACTTT,CASTKRGSPLHF
TRBJ2-1,TRBV5-8,-,TRBD2,TGTGCCAGCAGCTTGGGAGGGACTAGCGGGAGGTTGGAGCAGTTCTTC,CASSLGGTSGRLEQFF
TRBJ2-5,TRBV7-2,-,TRBD2,TGTGCCAGCAGGGAAGCGGGGAAAGAGACCCAGTACTTC,CASREAGKETQYF